The clone carrying this T cell receptor (beta chain) has a count of ten or more. The data stem from a study of T cells in Graves' hyperthyroidism and ophthalmopathy. Regions amplified from RNA transcripts were the TCR beta CDR3 regions. The TCR CDR3 first-round RT-PCR relied on the HTBI primer set. TCRdb reanalysed the multiplex PCR reads using MiXCR and keeps one entry per CDR3 protein. Of over 250,000 distinct CDR3 sequences in the sample, approximately 26% were seen once. The CDR3 totals 11 residues. V shed 5 bases, J shed 11 bases, and the junction held 3 bases outside the gene matches. Germline lookup yields CDR1 KGHSH and CDR2 LQKENI.

Sequencing was performed on blood. This clonotype was sampled from a man in his forties with Graves' hyperthyroidism that later progressed to Graves' ophthalmopathy. The genes are TRBV18 and TRBJ1-1; 9 nucleotides line up with TRBD1. The CDR3 reads CASSDRGAAFF. CDR3 DNA sequence: TGTGCCAGCTCAGACAGGGGGGCGGCTTTCTTT.